The source of this T cell receptor beta chain is a study of blood T cells in healthy people across ages. With a J-beta primer mix and a sample-barcoded 5' primer, a second PCR ran about 7 to 11 cycles. TCRdb fed the 5' RACE reads into MiXCR, producing one record per CDR3 protein. The sample includes nearly 1 million distinct CDR3 sequences, 45% to 60% of them seen just once. Study-wide results and caveats: The CMV status of each donor remained undetermined, and this could have confounded shifts in expanded clonotypes.

As regards this clonotype: Its antigen is unknown.

The CDR3 covers 14 residues. Trimming removed 3 bases from V and 8 bases from J, with 16 bases in between. CDR1 SGHTA and CDR2 FQGNSA come from the germline V gene. Input material: blood. This clonotype was obtained from a woman aged 60-75 years in good health. The V gene is TRBV7-2, the J gene TRBJ1-2, with TRBD1 as a possible D gene (6 bases). The CDR3 DNA sequence: TGTGCCAGCAGCTTCCACAGGGACGGAGGAGGCTACACCTTC. Translation gives CASSFHRDGGGYTF.